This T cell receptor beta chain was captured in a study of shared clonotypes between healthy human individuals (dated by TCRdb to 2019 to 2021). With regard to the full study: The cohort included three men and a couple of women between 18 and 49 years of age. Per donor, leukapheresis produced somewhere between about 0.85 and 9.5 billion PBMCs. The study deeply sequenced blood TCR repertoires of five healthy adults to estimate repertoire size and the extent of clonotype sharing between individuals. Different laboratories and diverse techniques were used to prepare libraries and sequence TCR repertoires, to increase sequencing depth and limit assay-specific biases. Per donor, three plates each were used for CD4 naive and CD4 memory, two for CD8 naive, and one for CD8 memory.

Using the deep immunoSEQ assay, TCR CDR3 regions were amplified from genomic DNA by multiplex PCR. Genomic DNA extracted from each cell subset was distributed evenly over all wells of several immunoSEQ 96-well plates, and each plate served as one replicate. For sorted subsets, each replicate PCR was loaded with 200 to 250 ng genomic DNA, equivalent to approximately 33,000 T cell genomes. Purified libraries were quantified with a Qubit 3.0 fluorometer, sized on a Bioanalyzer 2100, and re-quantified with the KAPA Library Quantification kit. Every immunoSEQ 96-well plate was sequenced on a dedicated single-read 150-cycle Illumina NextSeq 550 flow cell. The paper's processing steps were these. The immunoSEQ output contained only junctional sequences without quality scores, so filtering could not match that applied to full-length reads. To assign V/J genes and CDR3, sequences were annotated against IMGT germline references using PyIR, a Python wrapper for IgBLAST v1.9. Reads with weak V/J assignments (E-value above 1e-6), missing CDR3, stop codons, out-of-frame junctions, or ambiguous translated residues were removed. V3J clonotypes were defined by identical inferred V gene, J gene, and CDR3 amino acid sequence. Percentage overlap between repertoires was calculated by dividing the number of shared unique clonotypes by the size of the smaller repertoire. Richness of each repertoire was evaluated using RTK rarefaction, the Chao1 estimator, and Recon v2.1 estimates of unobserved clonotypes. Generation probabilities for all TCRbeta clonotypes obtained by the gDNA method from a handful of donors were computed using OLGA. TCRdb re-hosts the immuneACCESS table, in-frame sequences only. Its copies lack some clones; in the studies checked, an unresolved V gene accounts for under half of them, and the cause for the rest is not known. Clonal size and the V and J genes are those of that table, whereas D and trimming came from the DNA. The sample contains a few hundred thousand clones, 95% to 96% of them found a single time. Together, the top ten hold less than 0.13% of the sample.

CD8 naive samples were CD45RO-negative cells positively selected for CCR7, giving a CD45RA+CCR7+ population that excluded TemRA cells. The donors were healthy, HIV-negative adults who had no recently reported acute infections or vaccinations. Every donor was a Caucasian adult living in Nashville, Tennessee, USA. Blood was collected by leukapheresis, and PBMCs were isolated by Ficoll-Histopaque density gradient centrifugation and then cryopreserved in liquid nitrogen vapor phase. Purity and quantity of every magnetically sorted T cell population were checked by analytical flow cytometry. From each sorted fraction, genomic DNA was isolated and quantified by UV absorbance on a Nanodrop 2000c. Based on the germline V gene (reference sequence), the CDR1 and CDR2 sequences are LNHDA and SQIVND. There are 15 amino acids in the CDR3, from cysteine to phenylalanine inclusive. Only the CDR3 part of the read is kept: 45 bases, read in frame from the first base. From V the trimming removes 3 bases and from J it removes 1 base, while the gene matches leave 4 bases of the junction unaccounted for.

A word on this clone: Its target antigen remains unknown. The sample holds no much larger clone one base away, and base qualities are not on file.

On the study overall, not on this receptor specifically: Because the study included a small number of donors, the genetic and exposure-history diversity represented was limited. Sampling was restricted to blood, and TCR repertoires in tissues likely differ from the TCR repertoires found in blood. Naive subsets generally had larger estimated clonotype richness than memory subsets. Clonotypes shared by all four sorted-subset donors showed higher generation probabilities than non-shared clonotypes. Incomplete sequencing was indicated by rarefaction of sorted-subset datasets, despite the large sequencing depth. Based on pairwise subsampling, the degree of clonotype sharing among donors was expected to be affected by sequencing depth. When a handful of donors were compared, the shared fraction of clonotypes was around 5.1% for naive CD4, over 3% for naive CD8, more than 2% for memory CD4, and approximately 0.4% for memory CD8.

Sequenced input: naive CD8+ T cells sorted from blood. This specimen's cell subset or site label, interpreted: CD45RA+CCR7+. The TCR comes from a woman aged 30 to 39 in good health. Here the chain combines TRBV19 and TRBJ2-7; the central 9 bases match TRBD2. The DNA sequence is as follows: TGTGCCAGTAGTATCCCACTAGCGGGTTCCTACGAGCAGTACTTC. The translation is CASSIPLAGSYEQYF.